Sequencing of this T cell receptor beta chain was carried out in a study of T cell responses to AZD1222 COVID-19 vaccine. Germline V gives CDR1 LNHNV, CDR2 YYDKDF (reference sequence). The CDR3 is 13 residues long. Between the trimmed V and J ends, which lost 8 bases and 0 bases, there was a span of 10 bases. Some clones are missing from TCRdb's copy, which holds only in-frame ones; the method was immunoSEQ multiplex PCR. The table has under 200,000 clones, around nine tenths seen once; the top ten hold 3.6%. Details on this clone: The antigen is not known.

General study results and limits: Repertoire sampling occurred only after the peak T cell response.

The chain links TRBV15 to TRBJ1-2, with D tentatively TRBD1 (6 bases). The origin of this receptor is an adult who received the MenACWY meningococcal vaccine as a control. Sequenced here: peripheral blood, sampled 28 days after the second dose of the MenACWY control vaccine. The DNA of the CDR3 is TGTGCCACCGGGGGGGGGCCTAACTATGGCTACACCTTC. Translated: CATGGGPNYGYTF.